A selection of T cell receptor beta chains follows, all from one sample in a study of cytomegalovirus exposure and HLA in healthy donors. Libraries were prepared by immunoSEQ multiplex PCR; TCRdb keeps only in-frame clonotypes and omits some of them. The sample records about 130,000 clones, approximately 87% being singletons. Sequenced: PBMCs. Source of these receptors: a man younger than 35 in good health and CMV-seropositive. Both conserved end residues are trimmed from each CDR3. The D gene is left open where the match is weak. Clone sizes are given selectively: once, few, many, or a class where the clone is expanded.

D	V	size	J	length	CDR3
TRBD1	TRBV7-9	.	TRBJ2-2	13	ATHRQGDYTGELF
.	TRBV11-3	.	TRBJ2-1	11	ASSGGAGNEQF
.	TRBV11-2	few	TRBJ1-1	11	ASSLERNTEAF
TRBD2	TRBV7-9	.	TRBJ2-5	13	ASSLVAGGQETQY
TRBD1	TRBV10-3	.	TRBJ1-2	13	AISYTPGTGDGYT
TRBD2	TRBV9	.	TRBJ2-5	13	ASSVIGGGGETQY
TRBD1	TRBV7-8	.	TRBJ1-3	16	ASSYPSPGQSSGNTIY
.	TRBV30	.	TRBJ1-2	11	AWSVAGNYGYT
TRBD1	TRBV2	.	TRBJ1-2	12	ASSYRDRDYGYT
TRBD1	TRBV29-1	few	TRBJ1-1	17	SVEWGQGDLFLMNTRAF